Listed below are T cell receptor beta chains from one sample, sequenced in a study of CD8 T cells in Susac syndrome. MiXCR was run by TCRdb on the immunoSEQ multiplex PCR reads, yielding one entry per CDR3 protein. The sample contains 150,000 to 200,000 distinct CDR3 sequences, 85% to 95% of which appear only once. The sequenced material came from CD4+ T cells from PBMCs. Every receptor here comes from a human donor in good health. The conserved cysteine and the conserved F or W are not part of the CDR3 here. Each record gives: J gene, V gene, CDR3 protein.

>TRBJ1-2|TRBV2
ASSPTENYGYT
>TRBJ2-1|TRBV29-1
SVGPSSGGAGEQF
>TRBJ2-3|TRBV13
ASSLMSGGDTDTQY
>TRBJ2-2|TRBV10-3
AINGGRENTGELF
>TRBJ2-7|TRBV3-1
ASSQDSGGREQY
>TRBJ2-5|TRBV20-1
SARAVRIQETQY
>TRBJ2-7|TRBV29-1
SVVRWGEQY
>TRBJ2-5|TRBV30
AWTEGVQETQY
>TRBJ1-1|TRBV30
AWSVQLNTEAF
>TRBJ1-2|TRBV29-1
SVGARTDYGYT
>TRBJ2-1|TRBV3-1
ASSQSSRPPEQF
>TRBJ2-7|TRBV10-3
AISGDRRSSYEQY
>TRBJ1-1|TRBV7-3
ASSLKLETEAF
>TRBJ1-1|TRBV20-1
SARTGRAEAF
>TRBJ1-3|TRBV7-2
ASSLQGGNTIY
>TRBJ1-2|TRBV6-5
ASSSHVRYGYT
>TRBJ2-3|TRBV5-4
ASSSPLDRRDRDTQY
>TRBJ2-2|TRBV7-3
ASSPRGWGSTGELF
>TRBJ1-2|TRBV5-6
ASSRIGSTNYGYT
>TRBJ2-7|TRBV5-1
ASSLTPGQGAYEQY
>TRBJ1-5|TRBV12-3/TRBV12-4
ASSPNVGLNQPQH
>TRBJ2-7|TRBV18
ASSATGGGVYEQY
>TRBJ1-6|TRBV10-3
AISTGVLDNSPLH
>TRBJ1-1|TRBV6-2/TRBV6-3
ASSTSGTTRSGAF
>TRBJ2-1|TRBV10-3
AISGLAGGSSYNEQF
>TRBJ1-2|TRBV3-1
ASSQEGSGVGYT
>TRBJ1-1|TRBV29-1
SVVGTMGDTEAF
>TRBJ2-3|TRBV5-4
ASSLGSTRYTDTQY
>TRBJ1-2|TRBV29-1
SVEDAARAGYT
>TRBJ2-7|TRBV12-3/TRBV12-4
ASSLLGVEQY
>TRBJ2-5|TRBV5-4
ASSRGSGGKETQY
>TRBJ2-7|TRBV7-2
ASSFSGYYEQY
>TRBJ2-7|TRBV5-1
ASSTGDGPGNEQY